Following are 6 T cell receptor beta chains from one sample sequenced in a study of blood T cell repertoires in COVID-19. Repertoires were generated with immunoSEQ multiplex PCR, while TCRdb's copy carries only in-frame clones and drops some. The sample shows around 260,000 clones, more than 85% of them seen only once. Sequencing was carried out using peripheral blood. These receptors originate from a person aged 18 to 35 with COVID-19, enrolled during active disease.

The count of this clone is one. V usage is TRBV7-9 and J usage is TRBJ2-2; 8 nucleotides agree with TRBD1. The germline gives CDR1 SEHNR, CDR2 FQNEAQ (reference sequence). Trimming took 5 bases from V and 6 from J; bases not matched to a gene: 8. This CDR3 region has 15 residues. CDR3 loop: CASSPPDRDAGELFF. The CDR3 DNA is TGTGCCAGCAGCCCCCCGGACAGGGACGCCGGGGAGCTGTTTTTT.

CDR3 in amino acids: CASSRGQGRGYTF. The DNA of the CDR3 is TGTGCCAGCAGCCGTGGACAGGGACGGGGCTACACCTTC. The gene calls are TRBV12-3 or TRBV12-4 and TRBJ1-2; TRBD1 matches 8 bases. The CDR3 is 13 residues long. V lost 6 bases and J lost 8; bases outside the gene matches: 8.

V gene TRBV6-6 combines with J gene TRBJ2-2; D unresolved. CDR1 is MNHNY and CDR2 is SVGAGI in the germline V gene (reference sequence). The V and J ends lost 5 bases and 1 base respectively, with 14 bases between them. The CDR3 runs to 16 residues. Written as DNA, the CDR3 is TGTGCCAGCAGTCCCAGCCGGCGGTTGAACACCGGGGAGCTGTTTTTT. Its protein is CASSPSRRLNTGELFF.

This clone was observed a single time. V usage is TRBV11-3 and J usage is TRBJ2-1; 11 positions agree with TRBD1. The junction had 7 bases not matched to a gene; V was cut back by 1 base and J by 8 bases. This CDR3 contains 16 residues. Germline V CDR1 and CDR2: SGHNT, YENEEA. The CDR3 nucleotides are TGTGCCAGCAGCTTAGGAACCGGGACAGGGGGGGATGAGCAGTTCTTC. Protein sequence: CASSLGTGTGGDEQFF.

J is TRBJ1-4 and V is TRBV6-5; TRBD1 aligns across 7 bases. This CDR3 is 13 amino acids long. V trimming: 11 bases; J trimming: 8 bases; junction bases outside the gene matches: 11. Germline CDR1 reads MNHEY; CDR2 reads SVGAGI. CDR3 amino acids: CASQRDSSEKLFF. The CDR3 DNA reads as TGTGCCTCCCAGAGGGACAGTAGCGAAAAACTGTTTTTT.

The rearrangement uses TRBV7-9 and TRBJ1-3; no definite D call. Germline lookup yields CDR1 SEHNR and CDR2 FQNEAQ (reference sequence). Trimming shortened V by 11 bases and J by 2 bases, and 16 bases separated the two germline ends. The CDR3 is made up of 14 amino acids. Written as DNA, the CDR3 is TGTGCCCCAAGCTTACGCGGCGCTGGAAACACCATATATTTT. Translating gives CAPSLRGAGNTIYF.